This T cell receptor beta chain emerged from a study of blood T cell repertoires in COVID-19. The assay was immunoSEQ multiplex PCR, and TCRdb's table has in-frame clones only and misses some. This table holds about 46,000 clones, around 87% found once. There are 14 residues in the CDR3. V lost 3 bases and J 5 bases, leaving 10 bases between the germline ends. Germline assignment: CDR1 MDHEN and CDR2 SYDVKM. The sample was peripheral blood. The V gene is TRBV28, the J gene TRBJ1-4; tentative D call: TRBD1 (5 bases). This sequence was found in a human donor in a cohort sampled during active COVID-19. The CDR3 reads CASSFRAQNEKLFF. The CDR3 DNA reads TGTGCCAGCAGTTTCAGGGCCCAAAATGAAAAACTGTTTTTT.